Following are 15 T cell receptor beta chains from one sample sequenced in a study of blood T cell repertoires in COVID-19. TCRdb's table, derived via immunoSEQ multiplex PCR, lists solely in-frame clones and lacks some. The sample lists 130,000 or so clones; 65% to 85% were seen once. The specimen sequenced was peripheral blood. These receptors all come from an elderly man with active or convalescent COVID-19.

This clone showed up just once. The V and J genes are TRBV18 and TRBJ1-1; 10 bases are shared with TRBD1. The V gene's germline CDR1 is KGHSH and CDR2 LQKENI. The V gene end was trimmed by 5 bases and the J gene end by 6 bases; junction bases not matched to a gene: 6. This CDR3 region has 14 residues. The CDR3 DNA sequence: TGTGCCAGCTCATCTATGACAGGGGGCTCTGAAGCTTTCTTT. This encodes CASSSMTGGSEAFF.

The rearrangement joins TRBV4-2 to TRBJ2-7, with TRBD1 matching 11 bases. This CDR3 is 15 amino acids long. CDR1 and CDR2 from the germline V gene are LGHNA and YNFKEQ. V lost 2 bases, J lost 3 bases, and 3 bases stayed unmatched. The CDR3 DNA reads TGTGCCAGCAGCCAACACGGGACAGGGGGCTACGAGCAGTACTTC. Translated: CASSQHGTGGYEQYF.

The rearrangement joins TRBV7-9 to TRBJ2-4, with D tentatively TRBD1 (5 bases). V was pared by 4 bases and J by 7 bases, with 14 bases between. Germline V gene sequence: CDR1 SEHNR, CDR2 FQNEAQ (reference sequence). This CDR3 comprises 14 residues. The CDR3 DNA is TGTGCCAGCAGCTCACAGGACCCCGGGAACATTCAGTACTTC. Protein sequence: CASSSQDPGNIQYF.

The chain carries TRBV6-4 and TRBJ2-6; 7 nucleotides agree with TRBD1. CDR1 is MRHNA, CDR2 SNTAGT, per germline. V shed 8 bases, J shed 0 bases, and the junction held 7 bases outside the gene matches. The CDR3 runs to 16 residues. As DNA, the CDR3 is TGTGCCAGCTCTCTAAACAGGGGCTCTGGGGCCAACGTCCTGACTTTC. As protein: CASSLNRGSGANVLTF.

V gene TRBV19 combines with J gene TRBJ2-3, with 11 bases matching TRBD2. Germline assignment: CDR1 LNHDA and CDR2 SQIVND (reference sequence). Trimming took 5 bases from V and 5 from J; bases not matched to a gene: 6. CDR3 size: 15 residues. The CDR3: CASSFSGGAGDTQYF. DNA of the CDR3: TGTGCCAGTAGTTTTAGCGGGGGGGCCGGAGATACGCAGTATTTT. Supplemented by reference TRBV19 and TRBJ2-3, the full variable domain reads DGGITQSPKYLFRKEGQNVTLSCEQNLNHDAMYWYRQDPGQGLRLIYYSQIVNDFQKGDIAEGYSVSREKKESFPLTVTSAQKNPTAFYLCASSFSGGAGDTQYFGPGTRLTVL.

The CDR3 reads CASSGNGVYEQYF. DNA for the CDR3: TGTGCCAGCAGCGGAAACGGAGTGTATGAGCAGTACTTC. The chain employs TRBV7-8 and TRBJ2-7, with D unclear. The V gene's germline CDR1 is SGHVS and CDR2 FQNEAQ. V was cut by 5 bases and J by 7 bases, with 15 bases left in between. The CDR3 extends over 13 amino acids.

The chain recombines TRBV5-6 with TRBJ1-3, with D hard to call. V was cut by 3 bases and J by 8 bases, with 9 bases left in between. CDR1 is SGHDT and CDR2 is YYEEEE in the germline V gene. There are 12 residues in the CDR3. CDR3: CASSWLGDTIYF. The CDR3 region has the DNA TGTGCCAGCAGCTGGCTCGGGGACACCATATATTTT.

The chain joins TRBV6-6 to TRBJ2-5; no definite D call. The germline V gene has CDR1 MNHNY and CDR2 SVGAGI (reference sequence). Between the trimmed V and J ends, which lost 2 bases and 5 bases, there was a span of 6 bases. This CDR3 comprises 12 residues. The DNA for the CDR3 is TGTGCCAGCAGTTACGGCATGGAGACCCAGTACTTC. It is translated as CASSYGMETQYF.

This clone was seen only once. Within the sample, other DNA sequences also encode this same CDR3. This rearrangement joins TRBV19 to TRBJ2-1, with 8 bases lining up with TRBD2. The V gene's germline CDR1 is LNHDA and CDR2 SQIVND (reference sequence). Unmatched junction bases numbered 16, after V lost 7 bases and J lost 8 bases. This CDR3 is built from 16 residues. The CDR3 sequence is CASTYGRGGRIDEQFF. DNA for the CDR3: TGTGCCAGTACCTATGGACGGGGGGGCCGAATCGATGAGCAGTTCTTC.

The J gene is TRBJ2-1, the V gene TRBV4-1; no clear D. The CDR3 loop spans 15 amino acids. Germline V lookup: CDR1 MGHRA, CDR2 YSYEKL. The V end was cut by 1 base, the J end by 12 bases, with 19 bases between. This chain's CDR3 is CASSQGLPSGYWQFF. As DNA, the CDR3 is TGCGCCAGCAGCCAAGGGCTACCTAGTGGTTATTGGCAGTTCTTC.

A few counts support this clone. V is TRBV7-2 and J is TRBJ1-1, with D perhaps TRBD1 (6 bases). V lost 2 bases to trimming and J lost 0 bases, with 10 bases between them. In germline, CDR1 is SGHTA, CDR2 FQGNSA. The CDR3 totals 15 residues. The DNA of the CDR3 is TGTGCCAGCAGCTTAAGGCCAGGGGTGAACACTGAAGCTTTCTTT. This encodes CASSLRPGVNTEAFF.

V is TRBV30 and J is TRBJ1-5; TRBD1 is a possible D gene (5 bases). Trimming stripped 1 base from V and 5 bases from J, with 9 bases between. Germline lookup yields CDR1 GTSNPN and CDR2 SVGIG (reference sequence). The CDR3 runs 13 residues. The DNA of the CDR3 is TGTGCCTGGAGTGGGGGGGTAGATCAGCCCCAGCATTTT. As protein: CAWSGGVDQPQHF.

The CDR3 loop is CASSLRGGGYGYTF. As DNA, the CDR3 is TGTGCCAGCAGCTTACGGGGGGGAGGCTATGGCTACACCTTC. The chain links TRBV7-2 to TRBJ1-2; TRBD1 is a possible D gene (5 bases). Per the germline V gene, CDR1 is SGHTA and CDR2 is FQGNSA. Trimming shortened V by 2 bases and J by 4 bases, and 11 bases separated the two germline ends. The CDR3 covers 14 residues.

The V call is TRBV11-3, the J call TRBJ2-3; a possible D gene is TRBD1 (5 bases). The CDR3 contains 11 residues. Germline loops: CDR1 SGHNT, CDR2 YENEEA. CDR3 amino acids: CEGVWADTQYF. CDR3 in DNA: TGTGAAGGGGTTTGGGCAGATACGCAGTATTTT.

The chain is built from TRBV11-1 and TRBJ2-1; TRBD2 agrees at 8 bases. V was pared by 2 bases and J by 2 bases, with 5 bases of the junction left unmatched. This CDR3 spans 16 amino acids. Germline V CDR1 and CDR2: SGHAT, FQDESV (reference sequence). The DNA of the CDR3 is TGTGCCAGCAGCTTACGCCCGGGAGGGGCCTACAATGAGCAGTTCTTC. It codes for CASSLRPGGAYNEQFF.